One and the same sample provided the 21 T cell receptor beta chains below, sequenced in a study of response to subunit inactivated influenza vaccine (dated by TCRdb to 2017 to 2018). Library creation used RT-PCR. Sequencing was performed on an Illumina HiSeq 2500. The public reads were reprocessed in TCRdb via fastp at Q25 and MiXCR, keeping in-frame beta chains. Entries are consolidated by CDR3 protein sequence, retaining the most common genes and DNA. In this sample the table shows about 520,000 distinct CDR3 sequences, approximately 24% of which occur a single time. Of the sample, approximately 2% is held by the ten largest clones. The sample here was CD4+ T cells sorted from PBMCs, taken roughly 5 days after vaccination. The receptors stem from a man aged 45 to 65 who received an inactivated influenza vaccine. Donor details come from another sample of the same person, matched by shared clones.

CDR3: CASSLLPGRRWDYEQYF. The CDR3 DNA is TGTGCCAGCAGCTTACTGCCGGGCAGGCGATGGGACTACGAGCAGTACTTC. The chain uses TRBV7-2 and TRBJ2-7; no firm D call. Trimming left V 2 bases short and J 3 bases short, with 20 bases between. This CDR3 has 17 residues. The germline CDR1 and CDR2 sequences are SGHTA and FQGNSA.

This clonotype was found a few times. This chain joins TRBV29-1 and TRBJ2-7; TRBD1 is a possible D gene (6 bases). Germline V gene sequence: CDR1 SQVTM, CDR2 ANQGSEA. The CDR3 consists of 12 residues. Trimming cost V 5 bases and J 1 base, with 9 bases left between them. The CDR3 DNA reads TGCAGCGTTAAAGGACAGTCCTACGAGCAGTACTTC. Translation gives CSVKGQSYEQYF.

There are a few counts of this clonotype. This chain links TRBV25-1 with TRBJ2-1, with 10 positions matching TRBD1. Germline V gene data show CDR1 as MGHDK and CDR2 as SYGVNS. The CDR3 runs 17 residues. The J segment lost 4 bases and the V segment lost 5 bases, leaving 11 bases of the junction unmatched. CDR3 loop: CASSSSGTGVGYNEQFF. The CDR3 DNA follows: TGTGCCAGCAGTTCGAGTGGGACAGGGGTTGGATACAATGAGCAGTTCTTC.

This clonotype was picked up a small number of times. This sequence joins TRBV4-1 and TRBJ2-3; TRBD2 might be the D (5 bases). With 3 bases removed from V and 1 base from J, the gap between germline ends came to 17 bases. This CDR3 is built from 17 residues. The germline CDR1 and CDR2 sequences are MGHRA and YSYEKL. The CDR3 loop is CASSHPIEGYGTDTQYF. CDR3 nucleotides: TGCGCCAGCAGCCACCCGATTGAGGGCTATGGCACAGATACGCAGTATTTT.

The genes are TRBV18 and TRBJ2-3; maybe TRBD1 (6 bases). Germline V gene data show CDR1 as KGHSH and CDR2 as LQKENI. This CDR3 has 16 amino acids. V was shortened by 3 bases and J by 1 base, with 14 bases between the two germline ends. The CDR3 is CASSPRGRSRTDTQYF. The CDR3 DNA is TGTGCCAGCTCACCCAGGGGTCGATCTCGCACAGATACGCAGTATTTT.

This clonotype was recorded a few times. The J gene is TRBJ1-1, the V gene TRBV29-1; TRBD1 agrees at 7 bases. CDR3 length: 14 residues. CDR1 and CDR2 from the germline V gene are SQVTM and ANQGSEA. The V segment lost 7 bases and the J segment 5 bases; nucleotides outside the gene matches: 13. CDR3 protein: CSARVSTGPTEAFF. The CDR3 region has the DNA TGCAGCGCAAGAGTTTCGACAGGGCCTACTGAAGCTTTCTTT.

The chain couples TRBV4-1 to TRBJ1-1; D uncertain. V was clipped by 1 base and J by 8 bases, with 11 bases between them. Germline CDR1 MGHRA, CDR2 YSYEKL. The CDR3 is 13 amino acids. The CDR3 sequence: CASSQGRSAEAFF. The CDR3 DNA reads TGCGCCAGCAGCCAAGGCCGTTCCGCCGAAGCTTTCTTT.

The V gene is TRBV10-3, the J gene TRBJ2-1; D ambiguous. V was cut by 5 bases and J by 8 bases, with 10 bases left in between. CDR3 length: 12 residues. From germline, CDR1 is ENHRY and CDR2 SYGVKD. For the CDR3, the DNA is TGTGCCATCAGTCCCTTCTCTGATGAGCAGTTCTTC. This encodes CAISPFSDEQFF.

Points on this clonotype: Sequence at one end of the junction differs from germline and may be a read error. The V gene is TRBV7-8, the J gene TRBJ2-1; 8 bases fit TRBD2. The CDR3 length is 15 residues. Germline assignment: CDR1 SGHVS and CDR2 FQNEAQ. CDR3 residues: CASSPREGFYDEQFF. For the CDR3, the DNA is TGTGCCAGCAGCCCCCGGGAGGGGTTCTACGATGAGCAGTTCTTC.

The chain carries TRBV6-5 and TRBJ2-6, with TRBD1 matching over 8 bases. With 2 bases clipped from V and 1 base from J, the junction kept 10 bases outside the gene matches. Germline V lookup: CDR1 MNHEY, CDR2 SVGAGI. This CDR3 contains 19 residues. The CDR3 loop reads CASSYNFGDRLSGANVLTF. CDR3 bases: TGTGCCAGCAGTTACAACTTTGGGGACAGGTTATCTGGGGCCAACGTCCTGACTTTC.

This clonotype has a handful of counts. The chain employs TRBV7-6 and TRBJ2-7; 7 nucleotides match TRBD1. The CDR3 spans 14 residues. Germline V gene sequence: CDR1 SGHVS, CDR2 FNYEAQ. J gave up 5 bases and V 5 bases, and 9 bases lay outside the gene matches. CDR3: CASSQDRESHEQYF. The DNA for the CDR3 is TGTGCCAGCAGCCAAGACAGGGAGTCCCACGAGCAGTACTTC.

The chain links TRBV7-2 to TRBJ1-2; tentatively, D is TRBD1 (5 bases). The CDR3 runs to 13 residues. Trimming cost V 7 bases and J 8 bases, with 17 bases left between them. Germline assignment: CDR1 SGHTA and CDR2 FQGNSA. This chain's CDR3 is CASTRGTHWGYTF. CDR3 in DNA: TGTGCCAGCACTCGCGGGACCCATTGGGGCTACACCTTC.

The chain links TRBV5-6 to TRBJ2-2, with D uncertain. Per the germline V gene, CDR1 is SGHDT and CDR2 is YYEEEE. The ends were cut back, 0 bases at V and 2 bases at J, with 11 bases in the middle. This CDR3 contains 16 residues. The CDR3 protein is CASSLASHRNTGELFF. CDR3 in DNA: TGTGCCAGCAGCTTGGCGTCACACCGAAACACCGGGGAGCTGTTTTTT. Looking up the rest from reference TRBV5-6 and TRBJ2-2 gives the full variable domain: DAGVTQSPTHLIKTRGQQVTLRCSPKSGHDTVSWYQQALGQGPQFIFQYYEEEERQRGNFPDRFSGHQFPNYSSELNVNALLLGDSALYLCASSLASHRNTGELFFGEGSRLTVL.

This clonotype was seen only a few times. The rearrangement uses TRBV20-1 and TRBJ2-3; 10 bases are a match to TRBD2. This CDR3 is 16 amino acids long. Germline assignment: CDR1 DFQATT and CDR2 SNEGSKA (reference sequence). Losses at the gene ends were 3 bases for V and 8 bases for J; bases not matched to a gene: 14. In DNA form, the CDR3 reads TGCAGTGCTAGCGCGGGACTAGCGACCGGGGTGGGTACGCAGTATTTT. Protein product: CSASAGLATGVGTQYF.

The chain combines TRBV29-1 with TRBJ2-1, with 7 bases fitting TRBD2. The CDR3 loop spans 13 amino acids. V was pared by 7 bases and J by 3 bases, with 6 bases of the junction left unmatched. Germline V gives CDR1 SQVTM, CDR2 ANQGSEA. CDR3 loop: CSDLAGLYNEQFF. The CDR3 DNA sequence: TGCAGCGATTTAGCGGGTCTCTACAATGAGCAGTTCTTC.

This clonotype was recorded a few times. The chain joins TRBV6-2 or TRBV6-3 to TRBJ1-5; D is ambiguous. V lost 4 bases, J lost 7 bases, and 11 bases lay in between. The CDR3 length is 13 residues. The germline V gene has CDR1 MNHEY and CDR2 SVGEGT. The chain's CDR3 is CASSWGGEQPQHF. The CDR3 DNA follows: TGTGCCAGCAGTTGGGGTGGTGAGCAGCCCCAGCATTTT.

The chain employs TRBV5-5 and TRBJ2-3, with TRBD1 matching 9 bases. Germline V lookup: CDR1 SGHKS, CDR2 YYEKEE (reference sequence). The junction had 8 bases not matched to a gene; V was cut back by 4 bases and J by 2 bases. The CDR3 is 16 amino acids. The CDR3 region has the DNA TGTGCCAGCAGCCTTGGGACAGGGAGTATCACAGATACGCAGTATTTT. Amino acid sequence: CASSLGTGSITDTQYF.

The chain joins TRBV3-1 to TRBJ2-1, with unresolved D. The germline gives CDR1 LGHDT, CDR2 YNNKEL (reference sequence). Trimming pared 4 bases from V and 6 bases from J, leaving 16 bases between. CDR3 size: 15 residues. CDR3 DNA: TGTGCCAGCAGCCCCCAAACCTTCGTAGCCAATGAGCAGTTCTTC. Its protein product is CASSPQTFVANEQFF.

This clonotype was found a few times. V is TRBV6-1 and J is TRBJ2-3; no clear D gene. CDR1 and CDR2 from the germline V gene are MNHNS and SASEGT. V shed 6 bases and J shed 2 bases, with 21 bases lying between them. The CDR3 is made up of 17 amino acids. The CDR3 region has the DNA TGTGCCAGCAGCCTATTCCCCATTGTAGCCCACACAGATACGCAGTATTTT. Its protein product is CASSLFPIVAHTDTQYF.

There are a few counts of this clonotype. This rearrangement joins TRBV6-1 to TRBJ2-1; 10 bases are shared with TRBD2. The germline V gene encodes CDR1 MNHNS and CDR2 SASEGT. V shed 6 bases, J shed 5 bases, and the junction held 7 bases outside the gene matches. The CDR3 length is 15 residues. The DNA for the CDR3 is TGTGCCAGCAGCCGAAGCGGGGGGGCGGACAATGAGCAGTTCTTC. Protein sequence: CASSRSGGADNEQFF.

This chain links TRBV12-3 or TRBV12-4 with TRBJ2-2; 7 nucleotides match TRBD1. The length of the CDR3 is 15 residues. J lost 0 bases, V lost 6 bases, and 4 bases had no gene match. CDR3 protein: CASSHQGANTGELFF. CDR3 bases: TGTGCCAGCAGCCACCAGGGGGCGAACACCGGGGAGCTGTTTTTT.